This is a list of T cell receptor beta chains from one sample in a study of CD8 T cell repertoires and HIV-1 epitope variants. Only in-frame clones appear in the TCRdb table, and some are missing; sequencing was by immunoSEQ multiplex PCR. The table lists about 90,000 clones, approximately 70% of them singletons. The specimen was uncultured baseline CD8+ T cells from peripheral blood mononuclear cells (PBMCs). The receptors originated from a male donor with HIV. Each CDR3 is given with its conserved first and last residue. Each record gives: D gene, clone size, J gene, V gene, CDR3 DNA, CDR3 protein. D genes are given only for firm matches. For some rows the clone size is stated as once, few or many, or as a class when expanded; others skip it.

d_gene: TRBD1; abundance: -; j_gene: TRBJ2-3; v_gene: TRBV12-5; CDR3nt: TGTGCTAGTGCCTTAGGACAGGGTGGGGATACGCAGTATTTT; CDR3aa: CASALGQGGDTQYF
d_gene: -; abundance: -; j_gene: TRBJ2-1; v_gene: TRBV7-2; CDR3nt: TGTGCCAGCAGCTCTGGGACCGAGAATGAGCAGTTCTTC; CDR3aa: CASSSGTENEQFF
d_gene: -; abundance: once; j_gene: TRBJ2-1; v_gene: TRBV20-1; CDR3nt: TGCAGTGCCGCTTGGGACAATGAGCAGTTCTTC; CDR3aa: CSAAWDNEQFF
d_gene: TRBD2; abundance: -; j_gene: TRBJ2-3; v_gene: TRBV29-1; CDR3nt: TGCAGCGTAAGCGGGAGCTTTAGGGACGATACGCAGTATTTT; CDR3aa: CSVSGSFRDDTQYF
d_gene: -; abundance: -; j_gene: TRBJ1-2; v_gene: TRBV5-6; CDR3nt: TGTGCCAGCAGCCGACCCGGGGCAATTTATGGCTACACCTTC; CDR3aa: CASSRPGAIYGYTF
d_gene: TRBD2; abundance: once; j_gene: TRBJ2-7; v_gene: TRBV7-9; CDR3nt: TGTGCCGGCGGGCGGGAGGGCCGCTACGAGCAGTACTTC; CDR3aa: CAGGREGRYEQYF
d_gene: -; abundance: -; j_gene: TRBJ2-7; v_gene: TRBV2; CDR3nt: TGTGCCAGCAGCGATCGGCGTAGTGGCGAGCAGTACTTC; CDR3aa: CASSDRRSGEQYF
d_gene: -; abundance: -; j_gene: TRBJ2-3; v_gene: TRBV4-2; CDR3nt: TGTGCCAGCAGCCAAGATGGGTCGGAAATAAGCACAGATACGCAGTATTTT; CDR3aa: CASSQDGSEISTDTQYF
d_gene: TRBD1; abundance: -; j_gene: TRBJ2-5; v_gene: TRBV29-1; CDR3nt: TGCAGCGTTACAGACAGGGGGGGGTTTGAGACCCAGTACTTC; CDR3aa: CSVTDRGGFETQYF
d_gene: -; abundance: -; j_gene: TRBJ1-5; v_gene: TRBV28; CDR3nt: TGTGCCAGCAGTTTACCCCGCACTAGGAGAAGCAATCAGCCCCAGCATTTT; CDR3aa: CASSLPRTRRSNQPQHF
d_gene: TRBD1; abundance: -; j_gene: TRBJ2-5; v_gene: TRBV7-6; CDR3nt: TGTGCCAGCAGCTCCGGACAGGGGAGGGAGACCCAGTACTTC; CDR3aa: CASSSGQGRETQYF
d_gene: -; abundance: -; j_gene: TRBJ1-2; v_gene: TRBV7-3; CDR3nt: TGTGCCAGCAGCTTCGCCGGGAAGGGGAGGAAAGGCTACACCTTC; CDR3aa: CASSFAGKGRKGYTF
d_gene: TRBD1; abundance: -; j_gene: TRBJ2-3; v_gene: TRBV7-6; CDR3nt: TGTGCCAGCAGCTTAGATCGACAGGGGGGAGATACGCAGTATTTT; CDR3aa: CASSLDRQGGDTQYF
d_gene: -; abundance: -; j_gene: TRBJ1-1; v_gene: TRBV5-1; CDR3nt: TGCGCCAGCAGCTTGGAAGGCAGAATGAACACTGAAGCTTTCTTT; CDR3aa: CASSLEGRMNTEAFF
d_gene: TRBD1; abundance: -; j_gene: TRBJ1-1; v_gene: TRBV10-2; CDR3nt: TGCGCCAGCAGTCGGACAGGGAGCATGAACACTGAAGCTTTCTTT; CDR3aa: CASSRTGSMNTEAFF
d_gene: -; abundance: -; j_gene: TRBJ2-5; v_gene: TRBV7-9; CDR3nt: TGTGCCAGCAGCTTCGCCGCTGGGCAAGAGACCCAGTACTTC; CDR3aa: CASSFAAGQETQYF
d_gene: -; abundance: -; j_gene: TRBJ2-1; v_gene: TRBV5-4; CDR3nt: TGTGCCAGCAGCTTGGGACAGTATAATGAGCAGTTCTTC; CDR3aa: CASSLGQYNEQFF
d_gene: -; abundance: -; j_gene: TRBJ2-2; v_gene: TRBV5-4; CDR3nt: TGTGCCAGCAGCCCGAGGGCCGCGAACACCGGGGAGCTGTTTTTT; CDR3aa: CASSPRAANTGELFF
d_gene: -; abundance: many; j_gene: TRBJ1-2; v_gene: TRBV6-1; CDR3nt: TGTGCCAGCAGTGAAGCGGTTAACTATGGCTACACCTTC; CDR3aa: CASSEAVNYGYTF
d_gene: -; abundance: -; j_gene: TRBJ1-1; v_gene: TRBV9; CDR3nt: TGTGCCAGCAGCGATACCGGGACTCCGAACACTGAAGCTTTCTTT; CDR3aa: CASSDTGTPNTEAFF
d_gene: -; abundance: -; j_gene: TRBJ1-2; v_gene: TRBV15; CDR3nt: TGTGCCACCAGCGAGGGTAGTGTCTATGGCTACACCTTC; CDR3aa: CATSEGSVYGYTF
d_gene: TRBD2; abundance: few; j_gene: TRBJ2-7; v_gene: TRBV28; CDR3nt: TGTGCCAGCAGTTCCCCTATGGATAGCGGGGGGGCGACCTACGAGCAGTACTTC; CDR3aa: CASSSPMDSGGATYEQYF
d_gene: -; abundance: many; j_gene: TRBJ2-7; v_gene: TRBV2; CDR3nt: TGTGCCAGCAGTGAAGCGGTTAGCGGCTACGAGCAGTACTTC; CDR3aa: CASSEAVSGYEQYF
d_gene: TRBD1; abundance: few; j_gene: TRBJ2-5; v_gene: TRBV11-2; CDR3nt: TGTGCCAGCAGCTTAGGTGGGACAGGGGTCGAGACCCAGTACTTC; CDR3aa: CASSLGGTGVETQYF
d_gene: -; abundance: -; j_gene: TRBJ1-1; v_gene: TRBV9; CDR3nt: TGTGCCAGCAGCGTAGGGCCAGGTAAGAGCAGCACTGAAGCTTTCTTT; CDR3aa: CASSVGPGKSSTEAFF
d_gene: TRBD2; abundance: -; j_gene: TRBJ2-7; v_gene: TRBV10-3; CDR3nt: TGTGCCATCAGCGATGACGGGACTAACCCCTACGAGCAGTACTTC; CDR3aa: CAISDDGTNPYEQYF
d_gene: TRBD2; abundance: -; j_gene: TRBJ2-5; v_gene: TRBV14; CDR3nt: TGTGCCAGCAGCCAGAGCGGGAGGGCCAGAGAGACCCAGTACTTC; CDR3aa: CASSQSGRARETQYF
d_gene: -; abundance: -; j_gene: TRBJ1-1; v_gene: TRBV4-1; CDR3nt: TGCGCCAGCAGCCAAGACCGTCCCCGGACAGAAGCTTTCTTT; CDR3aa: CASSQDRPRTEAFF
d_gene: -; abundance: -; j_gene: TRBJ2-2; v_gene: TRBV5-4; CDR3nt: TGTGCCAGCAGCCCTAAAGACAGAATCGCGAACACCGGGGAGCTGTTTTTT; CDR3aa: CASSPKDRIANTGELFF